The 30 T cell receptor beta chains presented below share a single source sample, sequenced in a study of T cells in Graves' hyperthyroidism and ophthalmopathy (dated by TCRdb to the late 2010s). Libraries were constructed by multiplex PCR. Sequencing took place on an Illumina HiSeq 2000. Amplification of TCR beta CDR3 regions was carried out from RNA transcripts. The first round of RT-PCR for the TCR CDR3 was performed with the HTBI primer set and the Qiagen OneStep RT-PCR kit. TCRdb reran the public reads through fastp at Q25 and MiXCR, keeping productive beta chains. Rows are combined by CDR3 protein, so each entry shows the most common genes and DNA. A total of under 750,000 distinct CDR3 sequences appear in this sample, around a sixth of them only once. The ten biggest clones cover approximately 15% of the sample. Material: blood. The receptors shown here come from a woman in her 50s with Graves' hyperthyroidism that later progressed to Graves' ophthalmopathy.

The V gene is TRBV27, the J gene TRBJ1-5; a weak D match, TRBD1 (6 bases). Trimming stripped 0 bases from V and 5 bases from J, with 11 bases between. The length of the CDR3 is 15 residues. Germline CDR1 is MNHEY and CDR2 is SMNVEV (reference sequence). This CDR3 is CASSLSQGGDQPQHF. CDR3 in DNA: TGTGCCAGCAGTTTATCACAGGGTGGCGATCAGCCCCAGCATTTT.

The chain links TRBV10-3 to TRBJ1-6, with D unresolved. Germline values: CDR1 ENHRY, CDR2 SYGVKD. V gave up 0 bases and J gave up 7 bases, with 10 bases separating them. The CDR3 covers 15 residues. CDR3 protein: CAISESEILNSPLHF. The CDR3 DNA is TGTGCCATCAGTGAGTCTGAGATACTCAATTCACCCCTCCACTTT.

CDR3 sequence (DNA): TGTGCCATCAGTCTCTACGGGACAGGGGGTCTAGGGGGAGATGGCTACACCTTC. It yields the protein CAISLYGTGGLGGDGYTF. The chain is built from TRBV10-3 and TRBJ1-2; 11 bases line up with TRBD1. The CDR3 consists of 18 residues. J gave up 6 bases and V 5 bases, and 17 bases lay outside the gene matches. The V gene's germline CDR1 is ENHRY and CDR2 SYGVKD.

The V call is TRBV19, the J call TRBJ1-6; D unresolved. The V gene's germline CDR1 is LNHDA and CDR2 SQIVND (reference sequence). The CDR3 is 17 amino acids. Trimming cost V 8 bases and J 0 bases, with 17 bases left between them. CDR3 DNA sequence: TGTGCCAGTCGGAGCCTTGACACCTTCTCCTATAATTCACCCCTCCACTTT. Residues: CASRSLDTFSYNSPLHF.

This clonotype was seen repeatedly, ten times or more. This chain connects TRBV2 to TRBJ2-7, with D unclear. There are 14 residues in the CDR3. Trimming took off 1 base at V and 7 bases at J, with 14 bases between the two ends. The germline V gene has CDR1 SNHLY and CDR2 FYNNEI. The chain's CDR3 is CASSEGARLAEQYF. The CDR3 coding sequence is TGTGCCAGCAGTGAAGGGGCACGATTGGCGGAGCAGTACTTC.

This clonotype was recorded at least ten times. V is TRBV20-1 and J is TRBJ1-1; TRBD1 might be the D (6 bases). The CDR3 length is 17 residues. Germline CDR1 DFQATT, CDR2 SNEGSKA (reference sequence). V shed 0 bases and J shed 4 bases, with 21 bases lying between them. The CDR3, as DNA: TGCAGTGCTAGAGATTGGTTCGACAGGCGGGTAGGCACTGAAGCTTTCTTT. It yields the protein CSARDWFDRRVGTEAFF.

In its sample, this clonotype was seen many times. This chain links TRBV5-1 with TRBJ1-2; no clear D. From germline, CDR1 is SGHRS and CDR2 YFSETQ. The CDR3 is made up of 13 amino acids. The V gene lost 1 base and the J gene lost 6 bases, with 10 bases spanning the gap. The CDR3 is CASSLLSRDGYTF. The CDR3 DNA sequence: TGCGCCAGCAGCTTGTTAAGTAGGGATGGCTACACCTTC.

The gene calls are TRBV7-9 and TRBJ1-2, with D unresolved. Trimming cost V 5 bases and J 0 bases, with 7 bases left between them. The germline CDR1 and CDR2 sequences are SEHNR and FQNEAQ (reference sequence). The length of the CDR3 is 13 residues. This CDR3 is CASSTRANYGYTF. The CDR3 bases are TGTGCCAGCAGCACGAGAGCTAACTATGGCTACACCTTC.

The rearrangement joins TRBV9 to TRBJ2-1; 10 bases match TRBD1. Germline values: CDR1 SGDLS, CDR2 YYNGEE. The CDR3 loop spans 15 amino acids. J lost 7 bases, V lost 3 bases, and 7 bases had no gene match. DNA for the CDR3: TGTGCCAGCAGCGATGGACAGGGGGTGTTTAATGAGCAGTTCTTC. The encoded protein is CASSDGQGVFNEQFF.

The chain links TRBV12-3 or TRBV12-4 to TRBJ2-5, with D possibly being TRBD2 (5 bases). This CDR3 spans 14 amino acids. The germline V and J ends were trimmed by 6 bases and 5 bases, with 16 bases remaining between them. The CDR3 DNA is TGTGCCAGCAGCTATGGAGGAGTAGGGGAGACCCAGTACTTC. Translated, it gives CASSYGGVGETQYF.

This clonotype was detected only a few times. CDR3 bases: TGTGCCAGCAGTTACGGGGGAAACACAGATACGCAGTATTTT. This gives the protein CASSYGGNTDTQYF. This chain uses TRBV6-5 with TRBJ2-3; D may match TRBD1 or TRBD2 (5 bases each). The CDR3 runs 14 residues. Looked up from germline, CDR1 is MNHEY and CDR2 is SVGAGI. Trimming stripped 2 bases from V and 2 bases from J, with 8 bases between.

This clonotype was observed a handful of times. CDR3 nucleotides: TGTGCCAGTAGTGTCCTCGGCGGGGGGCAAGAGACCCAGTACTTC. It is translated as CASSVLGGGQETQYF. The chain recombines TRBV19 with TRBJ2-5, with 8 bases lining up with TRBD2. Germline CDR1 reads LNHDA; CDR2 reads SQIVND (reference sequence). Germline trimming cut 5 bases from V and 2 bases from J; bases unmatched to any gene: 7. The CDR3 extends over 15 amino acids.

This clonotype was seen just once. V and J are TRBV20-1 and TRBJ2-1; possibly TRBD1 for D (5 bases). This CDR3 has 16 amino acids. V was trimmed by 3 bases and J by 5 bases, leaving 20 bases between them. In germline, CDR1 is DFQATT, CDR2 SNEGSKA (reference sequence). As DNA, the CDR3 is TGCAGTGCTAGGATTTTTGGCAGGGTGGGGCACAATGAGCAGTTCTTC. Amino acids: CSARIFGRVGHNEQFF.

The V and J genes are TRBV12-3 or TRBV12-4 and TRBJ2-6, with D unclear. Trimming removed 7 bases from V and 0 bases from J, with 10 bases in between. The CDR3 has 15 amino acids. The CDR3 here is CASTFDLSGANVLTF. For the CDR3, the DNA is TGTGCCAGCACCTTCGATCTCTCTGGGGCCAACGTCCTGACTTTC.

This clonotype was picked up many times. The chain couples TRBV20-1 to TRBJ2-3; 8 bases align to TRBD2. The CDR3 totals 15 residues. V trimming: 6 bases; J trimming: 0 bases; junction bases outside the gene matches: 8. Germline CDR1 DFQATT, CDR2 SNEGSKA (reference sequence). The CDR3 reads CSAISGGVSTDTQYF. The CDR3 DNA reads as TGCAGTGCCATAAGCGGGGGCGTCAGCACAGATACGCAGTATTTT.

This clonotype was detected only a few times. This sequence joins TRBV15 and TRBJ2-5, with 8 bases matching TRBD2. Trimming cost V 5 bases and J 5 bases; bases outside gene matches: 1. Germline assignment: CDR1 LNHNV and CDR2 YYDKDF (reference sequence). The CDR3 has 12 residues. CDR3 sequence: CATSPGGETQYF. CDR3 bases: TGTGCCACCAGCCCGGGAGGGGAGACCCAGTACTTC.

This clonotype was counted between two and nine times. The chain links TRBV29-1 to TRBJ1-2; weak D call: TRBD1 (5 bases). This CDR3 has 14 residues. Germline V gives CDR1 SQVTM, CDR2 ANQGSEA. Trimming took off 4 bases at V and 0 bases at J, with 12 bases between the two ends. The CDR3 coding sequence is TGCAGCGTTGCGACAGATTCAGCTAACTATGGCTACACCTTC. It encodes CSVATDSANYGYTF.

The genes are TRBV27 and TRBJ1-2; D gene uncertain. The CDR3 extends over 14 amino acids. V was cut by 6 bases and J by 4 bases, with 15 bases left in between. Looked up from germline, CDR1 is MNHEY and CDR2 is SMNVEV (reference sequence). The CDR3 DNA reads TGTGCCAGCAGCCTTGGTCGGGGTTCCTATGGCTACACCTTC. Its translation is CASSLGRGSYGYTF.

This clonotype was detected ten times or more. The chain has TRBV20-1 and TRBJ2-1; D is perhaps TRBD1 or TRBD2 (5 bases each). Per the germline V gene, CDR1 is DFQATT and CDR2 is SNEGSKA (reference sequence). V gave up 3 bases and J gave up 4 bases, with 13 bases separating them. The CDR3 loop spans 14 amino acids. This CDR3 is CSASNQGRYNEQFF. CDR3 in DNA: TGCAGTGCTAGTAACCAGGGACGTTACAATGAGCAGTTCTTC.

This clonotype was counted ten times or more. J is TRBJ2-7 and V is TRBV29-1; 7 nucleotides line up with TRBD1. The CDR3 totals 13 residues. J gave up 5 bases and V 3 bases, and 7 bases lay outside the gene matches. Germline lookup yields CDR1 SQVTM and CDR2 ANQGSEA. The CDR3 nucleotides are TGCAGCGTTGAGTACACAGGGGCGGACGAGCAGTACTTC. Its translation is CSVEYTGADEQYF.

At least ten counts were recorded for this clonotype. This chain uses TRBV19 with TRBJ2-2; D is unclear. There are 15 residues in the CDR3. Germline V gene data show CDR1 as LNHDA and CDR2 as SQIVND (reference sequence). Trimming pared 4 bases from V and 0 bases from J, leaving 9 bases between. For the CDR3, the DNA is TGTGCCAGTAGTACAGGCCTCGCGAACACCGGGGAGCTGTTTTTT. It encodes CASSTGLANTGELFF.

The rearrangement links TRBV6-1 to TRBJ1-1; D unclear. V dropped 5 bases and J dropped 1 base, with 17 bases sitting between them. The length of the CDR3 is 16 residues. From germline, CDR1 is MNHNS and CDR2 SASEGT. In DNA form, the CDR3 reads TGTGCCAGCAGTTCGCGGGTGGTACGGGGGAACACTGAAGCTTTCTTT. Protein product: CASSSRVVRGNTEAFF.

The rearrangement links TRBV20-1 to TRBJ2-3, with 8 positions matching TRBD2. V was pared by 5 bases and J by 4 bases, with 14 bases of the junction left unmatched. Germline V gene data show CDR1 as DFQATT and CDR2 as SNEGSKA (reference sequence). The length of the CDR3 is 16 residues. The CDR3 is CSAGTIRGGRADTQYF. Here the CDR3 DNA reads TGCAGTGCTGGGACTATACGGGGGGGCCGTGCAGATACGCAGTATTTT.

The chain joins TRBV10-3 to TRBJ1-5; D call uncertain. The ends were cut back, 3 bases at V and 3 bases at J, with 6 bases in the middle. The CDR3 runs 13 residues. CDR1 and CDR2 from the germline V gene are ENHRY and SYGVKD. The CDR3 region is CAISDTVNQPQHF. As DNA, the CDR3 is TGTGCCATCAGTGACACAGTCAATCAGCCCCAGCATTTT.

This clonotype was counted a few times. The gene calls are TRBV3-1 and TRBJ1-4, with a possible D match to TRBD1 (5 bases). Trimming cost V 6 bases and J 7 bases, with 15 bases left between them. CDR1 is LGHDT and CDR2 is YNNKEL in the germline V gene (reference sequence). This CDR3 has 14 amino acids. The CDR3 region is CASRPGVVSEKLFF. Here the CDR3 DNA reads TGTGCCAGCAGGCCGGGGGTAGTGAGTGAAAAACTGTTTTTT.

This clonotype was recorded a few times. The chain employs TRBV6-1 and TRBJ1-6; D call uncertain. The CDR3 consists of 15 residues. Trimming took off 8 bases at V and 1 base at J, with 12 bases between the two ends. The germline CDR1 and CDR2 sequences are MNHNS and SASEGT. The CDR3 loop reads CASSKMTSYNSPLHF. Written as DNA, the CDR3 is TGTGCCAGCTCGAAAATGACATCCTATAATTCACCCCTCCACTTT.

This clonotype was counted at least ten times. The rearrangement links TRBV4-1 to TRBJ2-5, with D maybe TRBD2 (6 bases). The CDR3 length is 13 residues. Trimming stripped 1 base from V and 7 bases from J, with 10 bases between. Germline values: CDR1 MGHRA, CDR2 YSYEKL. CDR3 sequence: CASSQGGGTTQYF. CDR3 sequence (DNA): TGCGCCAGCAGCCAAGGGGGCGGGACGACCCAGTACTTC.

There are a few counts of this clonotype. The chain joins TRBV3-1 to TRBJ2-4; TRBD1 matches 7 bases. The CDR3 spans 16 residues. Looked up from germline, CDR1 is LGHDT and CDR2 is YNNKEL (reference sequence). V shed 0 bases and J 6 bases; nucleotides not matched to a gene: 8. CDR3 sequence: CASSQDVGRGRNIQYF. CDR3 in DNA: TGTGCCAGCAGCCAAGATGTTGGCAGGGGGAGAAACATTCAGTACTTC.

The chain has TRBV29-1 and TRBJ1-1; TRBD1 aligns across 9 bases. The germline V gene encodes CDR1 SQVTM and CDR2 ANQGSEA. This CDR3 region has 13 residues. V was pared by 6 bases and J by 3 bases, with 5 bases of the junction left unmatched. CDR3 amino acids: CSVDRGLYTEAFF. Written as DNA, the CDR3 is TGCAGCGTGGACAGGGGACTTTACACTGAAGCTTTCTTT.

This clonotype turned up a few times. CDR3 DNA: TGTGCCAGCGGGGGGGGCTTCAATCAGCCCCAGCATTTT. It yields the protein CASGGGFNQPQHF. The rearrangement uses TRBV19 and TRBJ1-5; D perhaps matches TRBD1 (6 bases). V was pared by 9 bases and J by 3 bases, with 12 bases between. Germline V gene data show CDR1 as LNHDA and CDR2 as SQIVND (reference sequence). This CDR3 has 13 residues.